This TCR beta chain was sequenced in a study of shared T cell receptors in the human thymus. Data came from immunoSEQ multiplex PCR; TCRdb stores just in-frame clones and leaves some out. The table has under 850,000 clones, around 89% seen once. The same specimen was also included in a second study, on human thymus T cells. That paper states: Having corrective surgery for congenital heart defects, healthy Finnish infants were the ones who donated. Corrective heart surgery yielded the resections from which the thymus tissue came. Gene usage for V and J segments appeared biased in thymic and blood repertoires. Related work showed strongly overlapping thymic repertoires across unrelated individuals.

Sequencing was done on a sample of thymocytes. The sequence derives from a boy under three years old with a congenital heart defect.

In DNA form, the CDR3 reads TGTGCCAGCAGCTCGGACAGGGGAGAGTATCAAGAGACCCAGTACTTC. This sequence encodes CASSSDRGEYQETQYF. V usage is TRBV5-6 and J usage is TRBJ2-5, with TRBD1 matching over 9 bases. The length of the CDR3 is 16 residues. Trimming removed 3 bases from V and 2 bases from J; junction bases left unmatched: 8. Germline-derived CDR1 and CDR2 are SGHDT and YYEEEE. The whole variable domain, remainder taken from reference TRBV5-6 and TRBJ2-5, is DAGVTQSPTHLIKTRGQQVTLRCSPKSGHDTVSWYQQALGQGPQFIFQYYEEEERQRGNFPDRFSGHQFPNYSSELNVNALLLGDSALYLCASSSDRGEYQETQYFGPGTRLLVL.